The source of this T cell receptor (beta chain) is a study of cytomegalovirus exposure and HLA in healthy donors. About this clone itself: Its antigen remains unidentified.

This CDR3 is 16 amino acids long. Trimming shortened V by 3 bases and J by 0 bases, and 15 bases separated the two germline ends. The germline V gene encodes CDR1 MNHNS and CDR2 SASEGT. The PCR made use of 60 Vbeta and 13 Jbeta primers. Some clones are missing from TCRdb's copy, which holds only in-frame ones; the method was immunoSEQ multiplex PCR. There are about 120,000 clones in the sample; 77% occur only once, and 5.8% lies in the top ten. Findings and limits, study-wide: TCR beta V- and J-gene trimming, according to a later analysis, was linked to a missense DCLRE1C variant.

Each of the donors was a healthy bone marrow donor. The V call is TRBV6-1, the J call TRBJ2-7; tentatively, D is TRBD2 (5 bases). The source is a man younger than 35 in good health and CMV-seropositive. The sample was PBMCs. CDR3 sequence (DNA): TGTGCCAGCAGTGATCCCGGAGGAAGTAACTCCTACGAGCAGTACTTC. Translation gives CASSDPGGSNSYEQYF.